This is a list of T cell receptor beta chains from one sample in a study of regulatory T cells in long-lasting Graves disease. TCRdb analysed the multiplex PCR reads with MiXCR anew, one entry per CDR3 protein. The table has 400,000 to 450,000 distinct CDR3 sequences, roughly a quarter seen once. Sequenced material: peripheral blood mononuclear cells (PBMCs), taken when the disease was refractory, from a patient treated with antithyroid drugs. These receptors all stem from a female donor with Graves disease. Both conserved end residues are part of each CDR3. The D gene is left open where the match is weak. Only some rows state a clone size, as once, few, many or a class for expanded clones.

>TRBV29-1|many|TRBJ1-1|TRBD1
CSVETGAEAFF
TGCAGCGTTGAGACAGGGGCTGAAGCTTTCTTT
>TRBV20-1|.|TRBJ1-4|.
CSASDPRQTTEKRFF
TGCAGTGCTAGCGATCCGAGACAGACCACTGAAAAGAGGTTTTTT
>TRBV5-1|.|TRBJ1-1|.
CASSLAPAPNTEAFF
TGCGCCAGCAGCTTGGCGCCGGCCCCGAACACTGAAGCTTTCTTT
>TRBV2|few|TRBJ2-7|.
CATTSGAPGSEQYF
TGTGCCACCACTTCGGGAGCCCCAGGGTCCGAGCAGTACTTC
>TRBV29-1|many|TRBJ1-2|.
CSVEDLGGNYGYTF
TGCAGCGTTGAAGATCTTGGGGGGAACTATGGCTACACCTTC
>TRBV28|many|TRBJ1-5|TRBD1
CASSHPRRDRGPDQPQHF
TGTGCCAGCAGTCACCCCCGAAGGGACAGGGGGCCTGATCAGCCCCAGCATTTT
>TRBV20-1|.|TRBJ2-7|.
CSASSGSFSYEQYF
TGCAGTGCTAGTAGTGGCAGTTTCTCCTACGAGCAGTACTTC
>TRBV28|.|TRBJ2-7|.
CASSLGAGNSYEQYF
TGTGCCAGCAGTTTAGGGGCGGGGAATTCCTACGAGCAGTACTTC
>TRBV30|few|TRBJ1-2|TRBD1
CAWSRLIRGLGYGYTF
TGTGCCTGGAGCCGTTTAATCAGGGGGTTGGGCTATGGCTACACCTTC
>TRBV13|.|TRBJ2-7|TRBD2
CASSRLASYEQYF
TGTGCCAGCAGCCGACTAGCCTCCTACGAGCAGTACTTC
>TRBV5-4|few|TRBJ2-5|TRBD1
CASSPGGTGKETQYF
TGTGCCAGCAGCCCAGGGGGGACAGGGAAAGAGACCCAGTACTTC
>TRBV5-1|.|TRBJ2-2|.
CASSVDRQRSGELFF
TGCGCCAGCAGTGTGGACAGACAAAGGTCCGGGGAGCTGTTTTTT
>TRBV7-9|few|TRBJ1-2|TRBD1
CASLGRGGNYGYTF
TGTGCCAGCCTCGGGAGAGGGGGCAACTATGGCTACACCTTC
>TRBV6-6|.|TRBJ1-5|.
CASSYWGPNQPQHF
TGTGCCAGCAGTTACTGGGGACCCAATCAGCCCCAGCATTTT
>TRBV27|few|TRBJ1-5|.
CASRGPFNQPQHF
TGTGCCAGCAGAGGACCTTTCAATCAGCCCCAGCATTTT
>TRBV11-1|many|TRBJ2-5|.
CASSQLARRTQETQYF
TGTGCCAGCAGCCAACTAGCCCGAAGAACCCAAGAGACCCAGTACTTC
>TRBV29-1|.|TRBJ1-4|.
CSVKGGNEKLFF
TGCAGCGTGAAGGGGGGGAACGAAAAACTGTTTTTT
>TRBV7-3|few|TRBJ2-7|TRBD2
CASSPSGTSGSMYF
TGTGCCAGCAGCCCGTCCGGGACTAGCGGGAGTATGTACTTC
>TRBV7-9|few|TRBJ2-7|.
CASSFYGNYEQYF
TGTGCCAGCAGCTTTTATGGAAACTACGAGCAGTACTTC
>TRBV7-8|many|TRBJ2-7|.
CASSIRFSYEQYF
TGTGCCAGCAGCATCCGGTTCTCCTACGAGCAGTACTTC
>TRBV9|.|TRBJ1-5|.
CASSRSGEGNQPQHF
TGTGCCAGCAGCCGATCAGGGGAAGGCAATCAGCCCCAGCATTTT
>TRBV12-3/TRBV12-4|.|TRBJ2-7|.
CASSFGGGPGISEQYF
TGTGCCAGCAGTTTTGGGGGGGGGCCGGGGATTTCCGAGCAGTACTTC
>TRBV20-1|many|TRBJ2-5|.
CSARGWESSETQYF
TGCAGTGCTAGAGGATGGGAATCTTCGGAGACCCAGTACTTC
>TRBV20-1|few|TRBJ2-5|TRBD2
CSARDIRLAGVRDSPETQYF
TGCAGTGCTAGAGATATTAGGCTAGCGGGAGTCAGGGATAGTCCGGAGACCCAGTACTTC
>TRBV6-1|.|TRBJ2-1|.
CASRNGGGNEQFF
TGTGCCAGCAGGAACGGGGGTGGCAATGAGCAGTTCTTC
>TRBV20-1|few|TRBJ1-2|.
CSASRGLVGYGYTF
TGCAGTGCTAGCCGGGGCCTAGTGGGCTATGGCTACACCTTC
>TRBV27|.|TRBJ2-2|TRBD2
CASSLWLAGAGELFF
TGTGCCAGCAGTTTATGGCTAGCGGGAGCCGGGGAGCTGTTTTTT
>TRBV28|.|TRBJ1-5|.
CASSLYQGYNQPQHF
TGTGCCAGCAGTTTATACCAGGGCTATAATCAGCCCCAGCATTTT
>TRBV28|many|TRBJ1-1|.
CASRKTRDNTEAFF
TGTGCCAGCAGAAAGACCAGGGATAACACTGAAGCTTTCTTT
>TRBV13|few|TRBJ1-3|.
CASSLEGRGDGNTIYF
TGTGCCAGCAGCTTAGAAGGCAGGGGAGACGGAAACACCATATATTTT
>TRBV7-9|.|TRBJ2-7|.
CASSATGFYEQYF
TGTGCCAGCAGCGCCACAGGGTTCTACGAGCAGTACTTC
>TRBV7-3|.|TRBJ2-7|.
CASSLIGSSEQYF
TGTGCCAGCAGCTTAATTGGCAGCTCCGAGCAGTACTTC
>TRBV11-2|.|TRBJ2-3|.
CASSLGLIPDTQYF
TGTGCCAGCAGCTTAGGCCTTATCCCAGATACGCAGTATTTT
>TRBV2|.|TRBJ2-3|TRBD2
CASSEFPLAGTTDTQYF
TGTGCCAGCAGTGAATTCCCGCTAGCGGGGACCACAGATACGCAGTATTTT
>TRBV7-2|once|TRBJ2-7|TRBD2
CASSLAGAGGPPSYEQYF
TGTGCCAGCAGCTTAGCGGGCGCGGGAGGGCCCCCCTCCTACGAGCAGTACTTC
>TRBV10-3|few|TRBJ1-6|TRBD1
CATTYGTENSPLHF
TGTGCCACAACTTACGGGACAGAAAATTCACCCCTCCACTTT
>TRBV20-1|many|TRBJ1-5|TRBD1
CSAKTGTGKMPQHF
TGCAGTGCGAAAACCGGGACAGGGAAGATGCCCCAGCATTTT
>TRBV5-6|.|TRBJ1-1|TRBD1
CASSPGTGILGAFF
TGTGCCAGCAGCCCTGGGACAGGGATTCTTGGGGCTTTCTTT
>TRBV2|many|TRBJ2-7|TRBD2
CASRELAGGSEQYF
TGTGCCAGCAGGGAACTAGCGGGAGGCAGCGAGCAGTACTTC
>TRBV2|many|TRBJ1-1|.
CASNLRQFMNTEAFF
TGTGCCAGCAATTTGCGTCAATTCATGAACACTGAAGCTTTCTTT
>TRBV7-2|.|TRBJ1-5|TRBD1
CASSLVSGTGGGQPQHF
TGTGCCAGCAGCTTAGTTTCCGGGACAGGGGGCGGTCAGCCCCAGCATTTT
>TRBV6-1|many|TRBJ1-5|.
CASSHRRVGQPQHF
TGTGCCAGCAGTCACCGCAGGGTAGGCCAGCCCCAGCATTTT
>TRBV5-5|.|TRBJ2-7|.
CASSLRTGGYEQYF
TGTGCCAGCAGCTTGCGAACAGGCGGCTACGAGCAGTACTTC
>TRBV29-1|many|TRBJ1-2|.
CSVESLYGYTF
TGCAGCGTTGAATCACTGTATGGCTACACCTTC
>TRBV5-1|few|TRBJ2-6|TRBD1
CASSLASGQFPSGANVLTF
TGCGCCAGCAGCTTGGCCTCGGGACAGTTTCCCTCTGGGGCCAACGTCCTGACTTTC
>TRBV20-1|few|TRBJ2-7|TRBD1
CSASFVTGQVHEQYF
TGCAGTGCTAGTTTTGTCACGGGACAGGTCCACGAGCAGTACTTC
>TRBV12-3/TRBV12-4|.|TRBJ2-4|.
CASTEGNIQYF
TGTGCCAGCACAGAGGGAAACATTCAGTACTTC